This paragraph reports one T cell receptor (beta chain). Its antigen is not identified. This record belongs to a study of siplizumab effects on memory and regulatory T cells. Study conclusions and caveats: A naive or memory phenotype could not be assigned to roughly 80-96% of the proliferating CD4+ or CD8+ clones.

The CDR3 is 13 amino acids. The V gene's germline CDR1 is WSHSY and CDR2 SAAADI. The V end lost 6 bases, the J end lost 5 bases, and 13 bases lay between the germline ends. This table comes from immunoSEQ multiplex PCR, and its TCRdb copy is limited to in-frame clones, with some not included. This table has over 90,000 clones, around 90% appearing once. The material sequenced was CD4+ T cells sorted from blood. V and J are TRBV10-2 and TRBJ1-2; D is uncertain. This clonotype originated in a human donor in good health. The CDR3, as DNA: TGCGCCAGCAGAGACAAACTAGGGTATGGCTACACCTTC. Amino acids: CASRDKLGYGYTF.